One and the same sample provided the 28 T cell receptor beta chains below, sequenced in a study of T cells after yellow fever vaccination. TCRdb reprocessed the 5' RACE reads via MiXCR and lists one record per CDR3 protein. The sample has about 58,000 distinct CDR3 sequences; 4.5% to 6% are singletons. The specimen was PBMCs, either bulk or a sorted T-cell subset (CD4+, CD8+, memory, or dextramer-sorted; not recorded which), collected on the day of the yellow fever booster vaccination. The receptors here all came from a man between 18 and 35 years old who received the YFV17D yellow fever vaccine.

This clonotype was seen ten or more times. The V gene is TRBV20-1, the J gene TRBJ1-2, with D unresolved. Trimming removed 1 base at V and 2 bases at J, with 11 bases between. From germline, CDR1 is DFQATT and CDR2 SNEGSKA (reference sequence). The CDR3 contains 14 residues. The CDR3 DNA reads as TGCAGTGCTAGAGGTTATGGAGAAAACTATGGCTACACCTTC. Encoded protein: CSARGYGENYGYTF.

This chain links TRBV5-8 with TRBJ2-3, with 11 bases fitting TRBD2. Germline V gives CDR1 SGHTS, CDR2 YDEGEE. V was clipped by 0 bases and J by 3 bases; unmatched bases: 0. This CDR3 is 15 amino acids long. The CDR3 nucleotides read TGTGCCAGCAGCTTGGGACTAGCGGGGACAGATACGCAGTATTTT. Residues: CASSLGLAGTDTQYF.

The V and J genes are TRBV7-2 and TRBJ1-3; 7 bases are a match to TRBD1. V gave up 5 bases and J gave up 1 base; unmatched junction bases: 2. Looked up from germline, CDR1 is SGHTA and CDR2 is FQGNSA. The CDR3 totals 14 residues. CDR3 residues: CASSPTGSGNTIYF. DNA for the CDR3: TGTGCCAGCAGCCCGACAGGGTCTGGAAACACCATATATTTT. Full variable domain (outside the CDR3, taken from reference TRBV7-2 and TRBJ1-3): GAGVSQSPSNKVTEKGKDVELRCDPISGHTALYWYRQSLGQGLEFLIYFQGNSAPDKSGLPSDRFSAERTGGSVSTLTIQRTQQEDSAVYLCASSPTGSGNTIYFGEGSWLTVV.

This clonotype was seen many times. The rearrangement joins TRBV28 to TRBJ2-7; D gene unclear. The CDR3 sequence is 14 residues long. Germline CDR1 is MDHEN and CDR2 is SYDVKM. Trimming removed 10 bases at V and 0 bases at J, with 16 bases between. The CDR3 loop is CATAGIRDSYEQYV. The CDR3 bases are TGTGCCACCGCAGGCATCCGCGACTCCTACGAGCAGTACGTC.

There are many counts of this clonotype. This chain links TRBV11-2 with TRBJ2-7; D unresolved. This CDR3 contains 12 residues. The ends were cut back, 1 base at V and 2 bases at J, with 3 bases in the middle. Germline loops: CDR1 SGHAT, CDR2 FQNNGV. The CDR3: CASSLATYEQYF. CDR3 coding DNA: TGTGCCAGCAGCTTAGCTACCTACGAGCAGTACTTC.

This chain joins TRBV9 and TRBJ2-1, with TRBD2 matching over 10 bases. In germline, CDR1 is SGDLS, CDR2 YYNGEE. CDR3 length equals 17 residues. Unmatched junction bases numbered 9, after V lost 0 bases and J lost 6 bases. The chain's CDR3 is CASSVDLAGVFRNEQFF. The CDR3 region has the DNA TGTGCCAGCAGCGTAGACCTAGCGGGGGTTTTCCGCAATGAGCAGTTCTTC.

This clonotype showed up many times. CDR3 protein: CSARDRFRPMNTEAFF. The CDR3 coding sequence is TGCAGTGCTAGAGATCGCTTCCGGCCGATGAACACTGAAGCTTTCTTT. The V and J genes are TRBV20-1 and TRBJ1-1; no clear D gene. V was shortened by 0 bases and J by 0 bases, with 14 bases between the two germline ends. The CDR3 has 16 amino acids. The germline CDR1 and CDR2 sequences are DFQATT and SNEGSKA (reference sequence).

This clonotype was detected ten times or more. The gene calls are TRBV4-3 and TRBJ2-7; 7 bases are shared with TRBD1. This CDR3 has 14 amino acids. Germline V gene lookup returns CDR1 LGHNA and CDR2 YSLEER. The V and J ends lost 1 base and 4 bases, in that order; junction bases with no gene match: 4. CDR3 coding DNA: TGCGCCAGCAGCCAAGGGACGACAGGGTACGAGCAGTACTTC. Translated, it gives CASSQGTTGYEQYF.

This clonotype was counted between two and nine times. The genes are TRBV27 and TRBJ1-5; TRBD1 is a possible D gene (6 bases). Trimming took off 6 bases at V and 4 bases at J, with 13 bases between the two ends. Germline CDR1 MNHEY, CDR2 SMNVEV (reference sequence). This CDR3 has 14 residues. CDR3 coding DNA: TGTGCCAGCAGGGTGACAGGTCCAAATCAGCCCCAGCATTTT. Its protein product is CASRVTGPNQPQHF.

This sequence joins TRBV12-3 or TRBV12-4 and TRBJ2-5; D call uncertain. This CDR3 contains 11 residues. Trimming left V 5 bases short and J 5 bases short, with 6 bases between. The CDR3 sequence: CASSQSETQYF. CDR3 DNA: TGTGCCAGCAGTCAGTCGGAGACCCAGTACTTC.

This clonotype came up a few times. This chain links TRBV24-1 with TRBJ2-1; 10 positions agree with TRBD2. Per the germline V gene, CDR1 is KGHDR and CDR2 is SFDVKD. Losses at the gene ends were 3 bases for V and 0 bases for J; bases not matched to a gene: 7. The CDR3 runs 18 residues. This CDR3 reads CATSDILAGFGSYNEQFF. CDR3 DNA sequence: TGTGCCACCAGTGATATACTAGCGGGGTTTGGCTCCTACAATGAGCAGTTCTTC.

This clonotype appeared a few times. The chain is built from TRBV5-4 and TRBJ2-2; D unresolved. Trimming left V 1 base short and J 6 bases short, with 7 bases between. Germline-derived CDR1 and CDR2 are SGHNT and YYREEE (reference sequence). The CDR3 spans 13 residues. As DNA, the CDR3 is TGTGCCAGCAGCTTGTCCGGGTCCGGGGAGCTGTTTTTT. This sequence encodes CASSLSGSGELFF.

The gene calls are TRBV6-1 and TRBJ2-1, with D possibly matching TRBD1 (5 bases). This CDR3 spans 16 amino acids. V lost 3 bases to trimming and J lost 0 bases, with 12 bases between them. Germline V gene sequence: CDR1 MNHNS, CDR2 SASEGT. The CDR3 DNA follows: TGTGCCAGCAGTGACGGAACAGGTAACTCCTACAATGAGCAGTTCTTC. Encoded protein: CASSDGTGNSYNEQFF.

This clonotype came up many times. V usage is TRBV18 and J usage is TRBJ2-5, with D possibly TRBD1 on 5 matching bases. From germline, CDR1 is KGHSH and CDR2 LQKENI. The V end lost 1 base, the J end lost 4 bases, and 13 bases lay between the germline ends. The CDR3 is 15 amino acids. The CDR3 coding sequence is TGTGCCAGCTCACCACGGCAGGGAAGTGGAGAGACCCAGTACTTC. Protein product: CASSPRQGSGETQYF.

This clonotype showed up just a few times. The V and J genes are TRBV19 and TRBJ2-2; D not resolved. Deletions cut 4 bases from V and 4 bases from J, with 10 bases between. Germline CDR1 LNHDA, CDR2 SQIVND (reference sequence). CDR3 length: 14 residues. The DNA for the CDR3 is TGTGCCAGTAGTAGCCAGCCGCGCACCGGGGAGCTGTTTTTT. This translates into CASSSQPRTGELFF.

There are many counts of this clonotype. V gene TRBV4-1 combines with J gene TRBJ1-2, with D unresolved. Germline CDR1 and CDR2: MGHRA and YSYEKL. V lost 4 bases and J lost 4, with 13 bases in between. The CDR3 is 14 amino acids. CDR3 DNA: TGCGCCAGCAGCCCCCTTGCAATGGCCTATGGCTACACCTTC. This sequence encodes CASSPLAMAYGYTF.

A few counts support this clonotype. The V gene is TRBV30, the J gene TRBJ1-2; no reliable D call. Germline V gives CDR1 GTSNPN, CDR2 SVGIG (reference sequence). The germline V and J ends were trimmed by 0 bases and 8 bases, with 13 bases remaining between them. CDR3 length: 13 amino acids. CDR3 in DNA: TGTGCCTGGAGTGTTCCAGAGCGAAGGGGCTACACCTTC. Translation gives CAWSVPERRGYTF.

This clonotype was seen ten or more times. This sequence joins TRBV12-5 and TRBJ2-3; TRBD2 might be the D (6 bases). Germline V gene data show CDR1 as LGHNT and CDR2 as FRNRAP. Trimming took 5 bases from V and 2 from J, leaving 11 bases between them. The CDR3 has 14 amino acids. Here the CDR3 DNA reads TGTGCTAGTGGTACCGGGACTGCCACAGATACGCAGTATTTT. This sequence encodes CASGTGTATDTQYF.

This clonotype occurred a few times. This chain joins TRBV6-6 and TRBJ2-2; unclear D gene. This CDR3 has 16 amino acids. Germline loops: CDR1 MNHNY, CDR2 SVGAGI (reference sequence). V lost 6 bases, J lost 4 bases, and 18 bases lay in between. The DNA of the CDR3 is TGTGCCAGCAGCACCTATAACAGAAGGTTCACCGGGGAGCTGTTTTTT. This translates into CASSTYNRRFTGELFF.

This clonotype was counted many times. The chain combines TRBV27 with TRBJ2-5, with D unresolved. The CDR3 loop spans 11 amino acids. Germline V lookup: CDR1 MNHEY, CDR2 SMNVEV (reference sequence). V lost 3 bases and J 4 bases, leaving 3 bases between the germline ends. CDR3 loop: CASSFRETQYF. The CDR3 DNA follows: TGTGCCAGCAGTTTTCGAGAGACCCAGTACTTC.

This clonotype occurred many times. This sequence joins TRBV25-1 and TRBJ1-2; TRBD1 is a possible D gene (5 bases). Per germline, CDR1 MGHDK and CDR2 SYGVNS. V shed 1 base and J shed 4 bases, with 10 bases lying between them. CDR3 length equals 14 residues. The CDR3 protein is CASSEFKGLYGYTF. The DNA of the CDR3 is TGTGCCAGCAGTGAATTTAAGGGGCTCTATGGCTACACCTTC.

This clonotype was detected many times. The rearrangement links TRBV11-2 to TRBJ2-7; no reliable D call. Germline CDR1 is SGHAT and CDR2 is FQNNGV. V shed 3 bases and J shed 4 bases, with 10 bases lying between them. The CDR3 contains 13 residues. CDR3 residues: CASSFGGDYEQYV. In DNA form, the CDR3 reads TGTGCCAGCAGCTTTGGTGGGGATTACGAGCAGTACGTC.

This clonotype was observed a few times. CDR3 sequence: CASSPPGQIYEQYV. CDR3 DNA: TGTGCCAGCAGCCCGCCCGGACAGATCTACGAGCAGTACGTC. The chain employs TRBV5-5 and TRBJ2-7; D is possibly TRBD1 (6 bases). Between the trimmed V and J ends, which lost 4 bases and 3 bases, there was a span of 14 bases. The CDR3 totals 14 residues. CDR1 is SGHKS and CDR2 is YYEKEE in the germline V gene (reference sequence).

This clonotype has a handful of counts. The chain combines TRBV5-5 with TRBJ2-3, with D maybe TRBD2 (7 bases). Germline CDR1 SGHKS, CDR2 YYEKEE (reference sequence). The CDR3 sequence is 16 residues long. The V end lost 0 bases, the J end lost 3 bases, and 14 bases lay between the germline ends. This CDR3 is CASSLAVGGPTDTQYF. The DNA for the CDR3 is TGTGCCAGCAGCTTGGCGGTGGGGGGGCCGACAGATACGCAGTATTTT.

There are many counts of this clonotype. V usage is TRBV20-1 and J usage is TRBJ2-2; tentative D call: TRBD1 (6 bases). The V end lost 5 bases, the J end lost 1 base, and 11 bases lay between the germline ends. The CDR3 covers 14 residues. Germline values: CDR1 DFQATT, CDR2 SNEGSKA (reference sequence). Here the CDR3 DNA reads TGCAGTGCTCCGGGGACACTGAACACCGGGGAGCTGTTTTTT. Its protein is CSAPGTLNTGELFF.

This clonotype was recorded a few times. V gene TRBV20-1 combines with J gene TRBJ1-5, with 9 positions matching TRBD1. CDR1 and CDR2 from the germline V gene are DFQATT and SNEGSKA (reference sequence). The V segment lost 3 bases and the J segment 6 bases; nucleotides outside the gene matches: 12. The CDR3 is 16 amino acids. The CDR3 region has the DNA TGCAGTGCTAGCAGAAGCATTGACAGGGGGTTTCAGCCCCAGCATTTT. Its protein is CSASRSIDRGFQPQHF.

The V call is TRBV27, the J call TRBJ2-1, with D possibly TRBD2 on 5 matching bases. Germline CDR1 reads MNHEY; CDR2 reads SMNVEV (reference sequence). Trimming stripped 5 bases from V and 1 base from J, with 12 bases between. CDR3 size: 15 residues. CDR3 in DNA: TGTGCCAGCAGTCTCTTAGCGCAATCCTACAATGAGCAGTTCTTC. Its translation is CASSLLAQSYNEQFF.

The chain has TRBV27 and TRBJ2-2; D is unresolved. V lost 6 bases to trimming and J lost 4 bases, with 9 bases between them. The CDR3 has 13 residues. Germline V gene lookup returns CDR1 MNHEY and CDR2 SMNVEV (reference sequence). CDR3: CASSIDPTGELFF. The CDR3 bases are TGTGCCAGCAGCATTGACCCCACCGGGGAGCTGTTTTTT.